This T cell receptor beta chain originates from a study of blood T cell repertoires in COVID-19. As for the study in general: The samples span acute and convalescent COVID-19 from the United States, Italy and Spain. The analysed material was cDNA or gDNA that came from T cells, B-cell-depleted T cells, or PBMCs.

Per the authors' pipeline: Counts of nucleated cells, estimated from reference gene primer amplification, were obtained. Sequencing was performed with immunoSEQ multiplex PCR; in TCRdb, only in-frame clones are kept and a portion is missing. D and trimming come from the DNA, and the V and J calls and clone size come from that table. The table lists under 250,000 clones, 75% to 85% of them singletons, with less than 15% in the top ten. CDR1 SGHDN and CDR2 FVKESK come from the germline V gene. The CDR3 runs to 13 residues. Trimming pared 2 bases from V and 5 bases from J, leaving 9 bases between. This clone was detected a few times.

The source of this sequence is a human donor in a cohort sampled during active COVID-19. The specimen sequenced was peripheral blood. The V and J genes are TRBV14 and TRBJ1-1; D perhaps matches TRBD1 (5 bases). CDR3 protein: CASSQQGSTEAFF. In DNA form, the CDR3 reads TGTGCCAGCAGCCAACAGGGCAGTACTGAAGCTTTCTTT.